This T cell receptor (beta chain) comes out of a study of graft-versus-host responses after intestinal transplantation. Across the study: Uniformly, recipients were administered anti-thymocyte globulin induction with subsequent tacrolimus and steroids for roughly three years. Study results and limitations: GvH clone levels peaked in circulation, and this peak was associated with early post-transplant HvG declines. Some GvH clones appeared in ileal mucosa or blood before recipient bone marrow.

This table comes from immunoSEQ multiplex PCR, and its TCRdb copy is limited to in-frame clones, with some not included. The sample holds under 30,000 clones, approximately 83% seen once. On this clone: The target antigen is unknown.

Trimming removed 2 bases from V and 4 bases from J; junction bases left unmatched: 8. The CDR3 contains 15 residues. The V gene's germline CDR1 is MNHEY and CDR2 SVGAGI. This clonotype originated in a human patient who received an intestinal transplant, so some T cells may come from the graft donor. The input for sequencing was PBMCs, taken approximately 450 days after intestinal transplant. The genes are TRBV6-5 and TRBJ2-7; 7 bases match TRBD2. The CDR3 here is CASSYRAGRLYEQYF. The CDR3 DNA is TGTGCCAGCAGTTACCGAGCGGGACGGTTATACGAGCAGTACTTC.